What follows are 16 T cell receptor beta chains derived from one specimen sequenced in a study of shared clonotypes between healthy human individuals. Method: immunoSEQ multiplex PCR; TCRdb's copy keeps in-frame clones and lacks some. The data hold roughly 1.4 million clones, with approximately 98.5% observed a single time. Input material: naive CD4+ T cells sorted from blood. As for subset: CD45RA+ positively selected. All receptors come from a man younger than 40 in good health.

This chain connects TRBV28 to TRBJ2-7; TRBD2 might be the D (5 bases). V lost 8 bases and J lost 0, with 17 bases in between. Germline assignment: CDR1 MDHEN and CDR2 SYDVKM. The CDR3 has 15 residues. The CDR3 sequence: CASRSGSESSYEQYF. CDR3 nucleotide sequence: TGTGCCAGCCGAAGCGGTTCCGAGAGCTCCTACGAGCAGTACTTC.

The table lists this clone with a count of one. The J gene is TRBJ2-6, the V gene TRBV4-1, with D possibly TRBD1 on 6 matching bases. Per the germline V gene, CDR1 is MGHRA and CDR2 is YSYEKL. V shed 1 base and J shed 0 bases, with 13 bases lying between them. This CDR3 has 18 amino acids. The CDR3 here is CASSQGQARGSGANVLTF. The CDR3 DNA follows: TGCGCCAGCAGCCAAGGACAGGCGAGGGGCTCTGGGGCCAACGTCCTGACTTTC.

This clone was seen once. The rearrangement joins TRBV10-3 to TRBJ1-1; a possible D gene is TRBD1 (6 bases). Germline CDR1 and CDR2: ENHRY and SYGVKD. Trimming removed 7 bases from V and 1 base from J, with 16 bases in between. The CDR3 length is 15 residues. The CDR3 region has the DNA TGTGCCATCAACTCCGGGACACAACAGAACACTGAAGCTTTCTTT. Translating it yields CAINSGTQQNTEAFF.

In its sample, this clone was seen once. The chain carries TRBV10-3 and TRBJ1-5; D is ambiguous. V was trimmed by 8 bases and J by 5 bases, leaving 13 bases between them. This CDR3 is built from 13 residues. In germline, CDR1 is ENHRY, CDR2 SYGVKD. CDR3 bases: TGTGCCATCGGACTCGACCAGGATCAGCCCCAGCATTTT. Protein product: CAIGLDQDQPQHF.

The chain couples TRBV21-1 to TRBJ2-5. TRBV21-1 is tagged as a pseudogene. The CDR3 is 17 residues long. This CDR3 reads CASSQGRALRWGETQYF. DNA of the CDR3: TGTGCCAGCAGCCAAGGTAGGGCTCTAAGATGGGGAGAGACCCAGTACTTC.

J is TRBJ2-1 and V is TRBV30; D is possibly TRBD2 (6 bases). This CDR3 is 14 amino acids long. Trimming took 2 bases from V and 4 from J, leaving 12 bases between them. Germline V gene sequence: CDR1 GTSNPN, CDR2 SVGIG (reference sequence). CDR3 residues: CAWSLFSGYNEQFF. For the CDR3, the DNA is TGTGCCTGGAGTCTTTTTAGCGGTTACAATGAGCAGTTCTTC.

Details on this clone: Other DNA sequences in this sample translate to the same CDR3. The rearrangement links TRBV28 to TRBJ2-7, with TRBD1 matching over 7 bases. This CDR3 has 14 amino acids. V was clipped by 6 bases and J by 1 base; unmatched bases: 6. In germline, CDR1 is MDHEN, CDR2 SYDVKM. The CDR3 nucleotides are TGTGCCAGCAGCTTCGGGACAGCTTCCTACGAGCAGTACTTC. It specifies CASSFGTASYEQYF. Combining the CDR3 with reference TRBV28 and TRBJ2-7 gives the whole variable domain DVKVTQSSRYLVKRTGEKVFLECVQDMDHENMFWYRQDPGLGLRLIYFSYDVKMKEKGDIPEGYSVSREKKERFSLILESASTNQTSMYLCASSFGTASYEQYFGPGTRLTVT.

The genes are TRBV18 and TRBJ2-1, with a weak D call TRBD1 (6 bases). Per germline, CDR1 KGHSH and CDR2 LQKENI. V lost 3 bases and J lost 6, with 12 bases in between. The CDR3 is 14 residues long. The CDR3 loop is CASSPLTGSNEQFF. CDR3 sequence (DNA): TGTGCCAGCTCACCCCTAACAGGGTCCAATGAGCAGTTCTTC.

The chain recombines TRBV7-8 with TRBJ2-4; tentatively, D is TRBD2 (6 bases). V dropped 1 base and J dropped 0 bases, with 10 bases sitting between them. CDR1 is SGHVS, CDR2 FQNEAQ, per germline. This CDR3 region has 16 residues. The CDR3 region is CASSLVRDLAKNIQYF. The CDR3, as DNA: TGTGCCAGCAGCTTAGTCAGGGACTTAGCCAAAAACATTCAGTACTTC.

V and J are TRBV2 and TRBJ1-2, with TRBD1 matching 8 bases. The CDR3 spans 13 residues. CDR1 is SNHLY, CDR2 FYNNEI, per germline. Trimming cost V 6 bases and J 3 bases; bases outside gene matches: 3. The CDR3 nucleotides are TGTGCCAGCAGACAGGGGGAAGACTATGGCTACACCTTC. Protein: CASRQGEDYGYTF.

This chain connects TRBV15 to TRBJ2-3; D not certain. The germline CDR1 and CDR2 sequences are LNHNV and YYDKDF (reference sequence). There are 13 residues in the CDR3. Trimming pared 0 bases from V and 5 bases from J, leaving 6 bases between. CDR3 region: CATSRDVGDTQYF. CDR3 sequence (DNA): TGTGCCACCAGCAGAGATGTGGGAGATACGCAGTATTTT.

The rearrangement uses TRBV9 and TRBJ2-1; 7 bases match TRBD2. Per germline, CDR1 SGDLS and CDR2 YYNGEE. The CDR3 is 15 residues long. V gave up 0 bases and J gave up 6 bases; unmatched junction bases: 6. CDR3 nucleotides: TGTGCCAGCAGCGTAGCTGGGACTAACCTCAATGAGCAGTTCTTC. This gives the protein CASSVAGTNLNEQFF.

The rearrangement joins TRBV6-6 to TRBJ1-2; 7 nucleotides agree with TRBD1. The junction had 10 bases not matched to a gene; V was cut back by 4 bases and J by 5 bases. The CDR3 sequence is 15 residues long. Germline CDR1 and CDR2: MNHNY and SVGAGI (reference sequence). The CDR3 nucleotides read TGTGCCAGCAGTTCCCCCTCTGACAGGGCGTATGGCTACACCTTC. Translated: CASSSPSDRAYGYTF.

Only one count was recorded for this clone. This rearrangement joins TRBV6-5 to TRBJ1-4; 7 nucleotides match TRBD1. Germline assignment: CDR1 MNHEY and CDR2 SVGAGI. V trimming: 6 bases; J trimming: 8 bases; junction bases outside the gene matches: 9. This CDR3 spans 14 amino acids. The CDR3: CASREQGMVEKLFF. CDR3 bases: TGTGCCAGCAGGGAACAGGGGATGGTGGAAAAACTGTTTTTT.

This chain links TRBV28 with TRBJ2-7; 11 nucleotides align to TRBD2. The CDR3 spans 16 residues. With 2 bases clipped from V and 6 bases from J, the junction kept 9 bases outside the gene matches. The germline V gene encodes CDR1 MDHEN and CDR2 SYDVKM. Here the CDR3 DNA reads TGTGCCAGCAGTTTAAGAACTAGCGGGAGACTGGTCGAGCAGTACTTC. Residues: CASSLRTSGRLVEQYF.

The V call is TRBV25-1, the J call TRBJ2-1; the D gene could be TRBD1 or TRBD2 (5 bases each). Germline V lookup: CDR1 MGHDK, CDR2 SYGVNS. This CDR3 spans 15 amino acids. Trimming shortened V by 3 bases and J by 5 bases, and 14 bases separated the two germline ends. CDR3: CASSDPRRGDNEQFF. CDR3 nucleotides: TGTGCCAGCAGTGACCCGAGGCGAGGGGACAATGAGCAGTTCTTC.